Listed here is a single T cell receptor (beta chain). This sample was included in a study of blood T cell repertoires in COVID-19. Study at large: Whether acute or convalescent, the COVID-19 samples came from the United States, Italy and Spain.

This CDR3 is 17 amino acids long. As originally analysed: For nucleated cells, counts were estimated from reference gene primer amplification. The data were produced by immunoSEQ multiplex PCR, yet TCRdb's version contains in-frame clones alone and is incomplete. V and J calls and clone size are copied from that table; D and trimming were computed from the DNA. Altogether 200,000 to 250,000 clones are present, less than 85% being singletons, with the ten largest covering around 7.7%. Input material: peripheral blood. The chain combines TRBV21-1 with TRBJ2-5; TRBD1, the D gene given by the table, was not confirmed from the DNA. TRBV21-1 is classified as a pseudogene. The sequence was collected from a woman aged 70-85 years with acute or convalescent COVID-19. The CDR3 DNA is TGTGCCAGCAGCAATGAGGCCAGGGGGTTGGTGTCAGAGACCCAGTACTTC. Translation: CASSNEARGLVSETQYF.